The TCR beta chain under discussion was sequenced for a study of CD8 T cells in Susac syndrome. RNA amounts of about 0.5 to 1 ug underwent reverse transcription with random hexamers. One entry per CDR3 protein results from TCRdb running MiXCR on the immunoSEQ multiplex PCR reads. This table holds some 160,000 distinct CDR3 sequences, around 95% found once. Trimming cost V 4 bases and J 3 bases, with 19 bases left between them. Germline loops: CDR1 SGHDN, CDR2 FVKESK. The CDR3 has 16 residues. The clonotype originates from a human donor with multiple sclerosis. Sample: CD8+ T cells from PBMCs. The chain uses TRBV14 and TRBJ2-7, with D perhaps matching TRBD2 (5 bases). The CDR3 region is CASSPVGGLVGYEQYF. The CDR3 nucleotides read TGTGCCAGCAGCCCCGTTGGAGGTCTAGTAGGCTACGAGCAGTACTTC.